This T cell receptor beta chain was retrieved from a study of human T cells and chemical hapten exposure. The sample's time point: pre-sensitization, week 0. Documented treatment: therapeutic diphenylcyclopropenone sensitization with weekly scalp DPC. V lost 10 bases and J lost 6; bases outside the gene matches: 10. The CDR3 runs 15 residues. This clonotype came up many times. Its antigen is not identified. Study-level points and caveats: While controls formed fewer of them, expanded TCRs formed significantly more large CDR3 similarity clusters.

Via MiXCR, TCRdb re-called the RACE reads, giving one row per CDR3 protein. Found here are roughly 380,000 distinct CDR3 sequences, approximately 5% of them singletons; the top ten hold just over 2.5%. Sequencing was performed on whole blood, taken in connection with sensitization to the hapten diphenylcyclopropenone (DPC). The chain has TRBV12-3 or TRBV12-4 and TRBJ2-1; 12 positions match TRBD2. The sequence derives from a woman aged 45-59 years with alopecia areata. Some clones in this sample may be carry-over from other donors' samples. The CDR3 reads CANSPGLAGINEQFF. As DNA, the CDR3 is TGTGCCAACTCACCCGGACTAGCGGGGATCAATGAGCAGTTCTTC.